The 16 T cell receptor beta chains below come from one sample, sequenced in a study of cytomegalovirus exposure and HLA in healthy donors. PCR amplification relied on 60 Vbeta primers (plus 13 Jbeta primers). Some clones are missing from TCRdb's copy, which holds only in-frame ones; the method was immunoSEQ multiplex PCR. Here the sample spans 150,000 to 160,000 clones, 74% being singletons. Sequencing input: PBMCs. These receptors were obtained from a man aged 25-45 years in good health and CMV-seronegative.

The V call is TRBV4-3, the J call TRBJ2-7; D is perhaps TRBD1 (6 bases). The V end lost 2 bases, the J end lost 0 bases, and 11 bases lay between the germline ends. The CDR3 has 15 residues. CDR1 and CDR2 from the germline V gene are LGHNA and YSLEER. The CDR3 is CASSQLGQTSYEQYF. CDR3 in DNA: TGCGCCAGCAGCCAATTAGGACAGACCTCCTACGAGCAGTACTTC.

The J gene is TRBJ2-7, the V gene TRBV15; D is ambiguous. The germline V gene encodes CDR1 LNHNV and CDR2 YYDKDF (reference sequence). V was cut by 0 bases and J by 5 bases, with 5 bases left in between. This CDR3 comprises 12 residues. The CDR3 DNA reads TGTGCCACCAGCAGAGATCTTAACGAGCAGTACTTC. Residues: CATSRDLNEQYF.

The chain's CDR3 is CASSRTGHSGNTIYF. DNA of the CDR3: TGCGCCAGCAGTCGAACAGGGCACTCTGGAAACACCATATATTTT. The gene calls are TRBV23-1 and TRBJ1-3; the D gene is possibly TRBD1 (6 bases). TRBV23-1 is assigned to the ORF class and has an uncertain function. Deletions cut 4 bases from V and 0 bases from J, with 10 bases between. The CDR3 runs 15 residues.

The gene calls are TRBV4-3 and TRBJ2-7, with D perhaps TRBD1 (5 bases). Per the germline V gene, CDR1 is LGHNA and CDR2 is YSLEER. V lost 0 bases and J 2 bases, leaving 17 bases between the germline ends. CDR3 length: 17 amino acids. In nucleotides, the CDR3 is TGCGCCAGCAGCCAAGATATAAGCCACAGGTCTACCTACGAGCAGTACTTC. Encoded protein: CASSQDISHRSTYEQYF.

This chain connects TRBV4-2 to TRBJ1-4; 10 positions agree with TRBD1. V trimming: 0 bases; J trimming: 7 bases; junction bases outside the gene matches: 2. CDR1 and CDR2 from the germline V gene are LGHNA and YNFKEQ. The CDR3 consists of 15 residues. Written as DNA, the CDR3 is TGTGCCAGCAGCCAAGAAAGGACAGGGGGTGAAAAACTGTTTTTT. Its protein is CASSQERTGGEKLFF.

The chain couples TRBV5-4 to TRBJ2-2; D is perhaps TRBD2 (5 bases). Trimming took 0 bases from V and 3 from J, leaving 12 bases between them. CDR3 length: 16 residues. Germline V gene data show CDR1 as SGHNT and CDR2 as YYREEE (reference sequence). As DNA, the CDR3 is TGTGCCAGCAGCTTGGTTCCGGGGTCCGACACCGGGGAGCTGTTTTTT. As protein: CASSLVPGSDTGELFF.

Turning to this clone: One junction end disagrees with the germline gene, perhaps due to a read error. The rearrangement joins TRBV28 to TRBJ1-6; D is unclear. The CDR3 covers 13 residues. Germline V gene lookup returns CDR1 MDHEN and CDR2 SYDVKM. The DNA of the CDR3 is TGTGCCAGCAGCCCCAATCGAGATTCACCCCTCAACTTT. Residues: CASSPNRDSPLNF.

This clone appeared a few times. This CDR3 is CASSAGGDTQYF. CDR3 in DNA: TGTGCCAGTAGTGCCGGGGGGGATACGCAGTATTTT. The chain links TRBV19 to TRBJ2-3; 7 positions match TRBD2. CDR1 and CDR2 (germline): LNHDA, SQIVND (reference sequence). Unmatched junction bases numbered 2, after V lost 5 bases and J lost 6 bases. The CDR3 covers 12 residues.

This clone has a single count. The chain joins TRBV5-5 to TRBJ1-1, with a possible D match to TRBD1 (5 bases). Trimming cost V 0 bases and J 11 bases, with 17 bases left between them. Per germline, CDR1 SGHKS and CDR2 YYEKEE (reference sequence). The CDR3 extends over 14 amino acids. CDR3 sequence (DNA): TGTGCCAGCAGCTTGGCCTTACTCCCGGGGGGGGCTTTCTTT. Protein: CASSLALLPGGAFF.

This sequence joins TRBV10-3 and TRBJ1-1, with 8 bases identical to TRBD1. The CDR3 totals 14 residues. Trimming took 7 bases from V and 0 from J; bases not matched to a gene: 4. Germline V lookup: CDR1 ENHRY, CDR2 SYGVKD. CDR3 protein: CAITPGQVNTEAFF. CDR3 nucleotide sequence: TGTGCCATCACCCCGGGACAGGTGAACACTGAAGCTTTCTTT.

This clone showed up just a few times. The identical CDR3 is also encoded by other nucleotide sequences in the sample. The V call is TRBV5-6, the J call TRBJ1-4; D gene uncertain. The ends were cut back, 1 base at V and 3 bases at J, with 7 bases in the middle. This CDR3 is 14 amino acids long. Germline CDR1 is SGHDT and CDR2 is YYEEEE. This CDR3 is CASSLPGANEKLFF. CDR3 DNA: TGTGCCAGCAGCTTGCCCGGGGCTAATGAAAAACTGTTTTTT.

The DNA for the CDR3 is TGTGCCAGCACCGCAGGGGACAGCCCCTACGAGCAGTACTTC. Translation gives CASTAGDSPYEQYF. J is TRBJ2-7 and V is TRBV9, with TRBD1 matching 7 bases. The CDR3 contains 14 residues. Germline CDR1 reads SGDLS; CDR2 reads YYNGEE. Germline trimming cut 6 bases from V and 2 bases from J; bases unmatched to any gene: 8. The complete variable domain, with remaining parts taken from reference TRBV9 and TRBJ2-7, reads DSGVTQTPKHLITATGQRVTLRCSPRSGDLSVYWYQQSLDQGLQFLIQYYNGEERAKGNILERFSAQQFPDLHSELNLSSLELGDSALYFCASTAGDSPYEQYFGPGTRLTVT.

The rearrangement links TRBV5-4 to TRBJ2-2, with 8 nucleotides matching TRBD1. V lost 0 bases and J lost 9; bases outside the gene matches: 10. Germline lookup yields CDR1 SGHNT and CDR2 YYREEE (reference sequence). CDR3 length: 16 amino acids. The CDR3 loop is CASSLDGDRGYRELFF. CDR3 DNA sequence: TGTGCCAGCAGCTTGGATGGCGACAGGGGTTACAGGGAGCTGTTTTTT.

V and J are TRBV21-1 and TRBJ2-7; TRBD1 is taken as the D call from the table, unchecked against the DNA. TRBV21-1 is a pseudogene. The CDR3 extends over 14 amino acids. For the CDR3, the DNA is TGTGCCAGCAGCAAAAGACAGGGGGCTTACGAGCAGTACTTC. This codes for CASSKRQGAYEQYF.

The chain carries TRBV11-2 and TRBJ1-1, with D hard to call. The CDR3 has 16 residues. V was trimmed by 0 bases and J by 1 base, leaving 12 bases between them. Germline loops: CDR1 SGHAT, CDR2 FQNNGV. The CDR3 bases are TGTGCCAGCAGCTTAGAGTTCGGGAGAGCGAACACTGAAGCTTTCTTT. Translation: CASSLEFGRANTEAFF. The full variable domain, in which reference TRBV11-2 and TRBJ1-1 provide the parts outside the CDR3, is EAGVAQSPRYKIIEKRQSVAFWCNPISGHATLYWYQQILGQGPKLLIQFQNNGVVDDSQLPKDRFSAERLKGVDSTLKIQPAKLEDSAVYLCASSLEFGRANTEAFFGQGTRLTVV.

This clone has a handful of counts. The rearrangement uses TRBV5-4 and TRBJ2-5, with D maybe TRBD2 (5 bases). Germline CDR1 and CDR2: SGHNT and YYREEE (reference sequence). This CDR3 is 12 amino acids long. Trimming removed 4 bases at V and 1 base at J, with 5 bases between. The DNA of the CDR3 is TGTGCCAGCAGCGGGAGCCAAGAGACCCAGTACTTC. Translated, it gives CASSGSQETQYF.